One sample yielded the 4 T cell receptor beta chains listed below, sequenced in a study of memory CD4+ T cells and cytomegalovirus serostatus (dated by TCRdb to between 2018 and 2021). The protocol used for the library was the immunoSEQ multiplex PCR assay. Drawn from immuneACCESS, this table holds only the in-frame rearrangements with V and J called that TCRdb kept. Clones are partly lost; checked studies trace under half to an unresolved V gene and leave the rest unexplained. In all, the sample holds over 75,000 clones, and about 80% of those were seen once. The ten largest make up approximately 4% of the sample. Single viable CD3+CD4+CD8-CD45RO+ cells were sorted as memory CD4+ T cells on a FACSAria II. Specimen: memory CD4+ T cells from blood. These receptor sequences come from an adult in good health and CMV-seropositive.

This clone was found a few times. CDR3 DNA: TGTGCCTGGTTACCCGAGTACTCTGAAGCTTTCTTT. Translation: CAWLPEYSEAFF. V is TRBV30 and J is TRBJ1-1; D unresolved. The CDR3 loop spans 12 amino acids. V lost 5 bases and J lost 6, with 13 bases in between. Germline loops: CDR1 GTSNPN, CDR2 SVGIG (reference sequence).

The V and J genes are TRBV29-1 and TRBJ2-7; no definite D call. V lost 2 bases and J 2 bases, leaving 7 bases between the germline ends. The length of the CDR3 is 12 residues. Germline V gene sequence: CDR1 SQVTM, CDR2 ANQGSEA. The CDR3 sequence: CSVETTTYEQYF. The DNA for the CDR3 is TGCAGCGTTGAAACAACCACCTACGAGCAGTACTTC.

The chain recombines TRBV10-3 with TRBJ2-3, with 9 positions matching TRBD1. With V trimmed by 6 bases and J by 3 bases, 7 bases remained unmatched. CDR1 and CDR2 from the germline V gene are ENHRY and SYGVKD. The CDR3 totals 15 residues. CDR3 nucleotides: TGTGCCATCAGAGCCGGGACAGGGTTTACAGATACGCAGTATTTT. Its protein product is CAIRAGTGFTDTQYF.

V usage is TRBV28 and J usage is TRBJ2-7, with 7 nucleotides matching TRBD1. Germline trimming cut 3 bases from V and 0 bases from J; bases unmatched to any gene: 2. CDR1 and CDR2 from the germline V gene are MDHEN and SYDVKM. CDR3 length: 14 residues. Written as DNA, the CDR3 is TGTGCCAGCAGTTTTGGGGACAGCTCCTACGAGCAGTACTTC. Its translation is CASSFGDSSYEQYF.